This entry describes one T cell receptor beta chain. One end of the junction fails to match germline, which may point to a read error. As originally analysed: Nucleated cell number was recorded as an estimate derived from reference gene primer amplification. Produced via immunoSEQ multiplex PCR; TCRdb's table is partial and in-frame only. D and trimming were read from the DNA, whereas the V and J calls and clone size are those reported in that table. The profile shows 150,000 to 200,000 clones, nearly 80% of them singletons. The CDR3 has 14 amino acids. The germline V gene has CDR1 MDHEN and CDR2 SYDVKM. These data are taken from a study of blood T cell repertoires in COVID-19. For the study at large: The analysed material was cDNA or gDNA that came from T cells, B-cell-depleted T cells, or PBMCs.

Sequencing input: peripheral blood. V usage is TRBV28 and J usage is TRBJ2-7, with D maybe TRBD2 (6 bases). The sequence was collected from a woman aged 70 to 79 with acute or convalescent COVID-19. Written as DNA, the CDR3 is TGTGCCAGCACCCTATCGACTAGTCGGGATCTCCTGTTCTTC. Translated: CASTLSTSRDLLFF.